A selection of T cell receptor beta chains follows, all from one sample in a study of T cell changes during pregnancy in multiple sclerosis. Clones were sequenced by immunoSEQ multiplex PCR, and TCRdb holds only the in-frame ones, with some missing. This table has around 68,000 clones, about nine tenths appearing once. The sequences come from peripheral blood, collected in the third trimester of pregnancy. The receptor set was obtained from a female donor in good health, enrolled as a control in a pregnancy study. CDR3s include the opening cysteine and the closing phenylalanine or tryptophan. Fields, in order: clone size, D gene, J gene, V gene, CDR3 protein, CDR3 DNA. D genes are given only for firm matches. Clone size is shown for a subset of rows, as once, few, many or a class of expanded clone.

clone size: .
D gene: TRBD1
J gene: TRBJ1-4
V gene: TRBV4-2
CDR3 protein: CASRPGGATGTGGSHEKLFF
CDR3 DNA: TGTGCCAGCCGTCCCGGGGGAGCCACCGGGACAGGGGGCTCGCATGAAAAACTGTTTTTT

clone size: .
D gene: .
J gene: TRBJ1-2
V gene: TRBV27
CDR3 protein: CASSPTSGLSYGYTF
CDR3 DNA: TGTGCCAGCAGCCCCACGTCGGGTCTGTCATATGGCTACACCTTC

clone size: .
D gene: .
J gene: TRBJ2-5
V gene: TRBV30
CDR3 protein: CAWGGHGETQYF
CDR3 DNA: TGTGCCTGGGGGGGACATGGAGAGACCCAGTACTTC

clone size: .
D gene: TRBD1
J gene: TRBJ2-1
V gene: TRBV7-9
CDR3 protein: CASSLDPGQGFAEQFF
CDR3 DNA: TGTGCCAGCAGCTTAGATCCGGGACAGGGGTTTGCTGAGCAGTTCTTC

clone size: .
D gene: TRBD1
J gene: TRBJ2-7
V gene: TRBV5-1
CDR3 protein: CASSPIGTEGEQYF
CDR3 DNA: TGCGCCAGCAGCCCTATAGGGACAGAGGGCGAGCAGTACTTC

clone size: .
D gene: .
J gene: TRBJ1-3
V gene: TRBV19
CDR3 protein: CASKIGRAGNTIYF
CDR3 DNA: TGTGCCAGTAAGATCGGCAGGGCTGGAAACACCATATATTTT

clone size: .
D gene: TRBD1
J gene: TRBJ2-7
V gene: TRBV4-1
CDR3 protein: CASSQGGQGYEQYF
CDR3 DNA: TGCGCCAGCAGCCAAGGGGGACAGGGCTACGAGCAGTACTTC

clone size: .
D gene: .
J gene: TRBJ2-4
V gene: TRBV7-3
CDR3 protein: CASSLIRARKANIQYF
CDR3 DNA: TGTGCCAGCAGCTTAATCAGGGCTAGGAAGGCGAACATTCAGTACTTC

clone size: .
D gene: TRBD1
J gene: TRBJ1-1
V gene: TRBV28
CDR3 protein: CASSEDREYTEAFF
CDR3 DNA: TGTGCCAGCAGTGAGGACAGGGAGTACACTGAAGCTTTCTTT

clone size: once
D gene: .
J gene: TRBJ1-1
V gene: TRBV5-1
CDR3 protein: CASSPGGGANTEAFF
CDR3 DNA: TGCGCCAGCAGCCCCGGGGGGGGTGCGAACACTGAAGCTTTCTTT

clone size: .
D gene: TRBD2
J gene: TRBJ2-3
V gene: TRBV10-1
CDR3 protein: CASSTLSGGSTDTQYF
CDR3 DNA: TGCGCCAGCAGCACCCTGAGCGGGGGGAGTACAGATACGCAGTATTTT

clone size: once
D gene: TRBD2
J gene: TRBJ2-7
V gene: TRBV28
CDR3 protein: CASSLWREGVEQYF
CDR3 DNA: TGTGCCAGCAGTTTGTGGCGGGAGGGCGTCGAGCAGTACTTC

clone size: .
D gene: .
J gene: TRBJ1-5
V gene: TRBV28
CDR3 protein: CASGGYRNQPQHF
CDR3 DNA: TGTGCCAGCGGGGGCTATCGTAATCAGCCCCAGCATTTT

clone size: .
D gene: TRBD1
J gene: TRBJ2-7
V gene: TRBV28
CDR3 protein: CASSFTGAGEQYF
CDR3 DNA: TGTGCCAGCAGTTTCACAGGGGCGGGCGAGCAGTACTTC

clone size: .
D gene: .
J gene: TRBJ1-3
V gene: TRBV6-6
CDR3 protein: CASSGGSSGNTIYF
CDR3 DNA: TGTGCCAGCAGTGGCGGCAGCTCTGGAAACACCATATATTTT

clone size: .
D gene: .
J gene: TRBJ2-7
V gene: TRBV19
CDR3 protein: CASSTLSAGSSYEQYF
CDR3 DNA: TGTGCCAGTAGTACCCTGTCGGCGGGGAGCTCCTACGAGCAGTACTTC

clone size: .
D gene: TRBD2
J gene: TRBJ2-1
V gene: TRBV9
CDR3 protein: CASSGIAGGSYNEQFF
CDR3 DNA: TGTGCCAGCAGCGGTATAGCGGGGGGCTCCTACAATGAGCAGTTCTTC

clone size: .
D gene: TRBD1
J gene: TRBJ1-1
V gene: TRBV2
CDR3 protein: CASSPLRQGVAEAFF
CDR3 DNA: TGTGCCAGCAGTCCTCTCCGACAGGGAGTTGCTGAAGCTTTCTTT

clone size: .
D gene: .
J gene: TRBJ1-1
V gene: TRBV6-6
CDR3 protein: CASSRPDLSQFEAFF
CDR3 DNA: TGTGCCAGCAGTCGCCCCGATCTATCACAGTTTGAAGCTTTCTTT

clone size: few
D gene: .
J gene: TRBJ2-7
V gene: TRBV4-1
CDR3 protein: CASSQARDGEQYF
CDR3 DNA: TGCGCCAGCAGCCAAGCCAGGGATGGCGAGCAGTACTTC

clone size: .
D gene: .
J gene: TRBJ1-5
V gene: TRBV28
CDR3 protein: CASSTRDTPGQPQHF
CDR3 DNA: TGTGCCAGCAGTACCCGGGACACCCCGGGTCAGCCCCAGCATTTT

clone size: .
D gene: .
J gene: TRBJ2-3
V gene: TRBV6-5
CDR3 protein: CASSSNSDTQYF
CDR3 DNA: TGTGCCAGCAGTTCGAACTCGGATACGCAGTATTTT

clone size: .
D gene: .
J gene: TRBJ1-6
V gene: TRBV5-6
CDR3 protein: CASSLPYYNSPLHF
CDR3 DNA: TGTGCCAGCAGCTTGCCCTACTATAATTCACCCCTCCACTTT

clone size: .
D gene: TRBD1
J gene: TRBJ2-7
V gene: TRBV9
CDR3 protein: CASSGQGYEQYF
CDR3 DNA: TGTGCCAGCAGCGGACAGGGTTACGAGCAGTACTTC

clone size: .
D gene: TRBD2
J gene: TRBJ2-3
V gene: TRBV7-2
CDR3 protein: CASSLDGRAGADTQYF
CDR3 DNA: TGTGCCAGCAGCTTAGATGGGCGGGCGGGGGCAGATACGCAGTATTTT

clone size: .
D gene: .
J gene: TRBJ2-5
V gene: TRBV18
CDR3 protein: CASSPQQETQYF
CDR3 DNA: TGTGCCAGCTCACCCCAGCAAGAGACCCAGTACTTC

clone size: .
D gene: TRBD1
J gene: TRBJ1-5
V gene: TRBV5-6
CDR3 protein: CASSWGQGNQPQHF
CDR3 DNA: TGTGCCAGCAGCTGGGGACAGGGCAATCAGCCCCAGCATTTT

clone size: many
D gene: .
J gene: TRBJ2-7
V gene: TRBV18
CDR3 protein: CASSPLPGVEQYF
CDR3 DNA: TGTGCCAGCTCACCCTTACCAGGGGTTGAGCAGTACTTC

clone size: few
D gene: TRBD1
J gene: TRBJ1-4
V gene: TRBV7-8
CDR3 protein: CASSSPGEAGGKLFF
CDR3 DNA: TGTGCCAGCAGCTCACCGGGGGAGGCAGGGGGAAAACTGTTTTTT